Listed below are T cell receptor beta chains from one sample, sequenced in a study of OX40 agonist ivuxolimab in advanced cancers. Assay: immunoSEQ multiplex PCR; the TCRdb copy retains only in-frame clones and omits some. Of 4,500 to 7,000 clones listed, 70% to 75% are singletons. Here the sequenced sample was CD4+ or CD8+ T cells sorted from blood, taken in a trial of the OX40 agonist ivuxolimab. The receptor source for this set is an adult with an advanced solid tumor such as melanoma, head and neck, liver or kidney cancer. Each CDR3 is given with its conserved first and last residue. D genes are given only for firm matches. Some rows have no size entry. The others give once, few or many, or a class for an expanded clone.

J,D,V,size,CDR3,DNA
TRBJ2-1,TRBD2,TRBV5-4,-,CASSGKREGLNEQFF,TGTGCCAGCAGCGGCAAGCGGGAGGGCCTGAATGAGCAGTTCTTC
TRBJ2-3,-,TRBV4-3,-,CASSRTPLGPDTQYF,TGCGCCAGCAGCCGCACGCCTCTTGGCCCAGATACGCAGTATTTT
TRBJ2-7,TRBD1,TRBV7-9,-,CASSLGQGASEQYF,TGTGCCAGCAGCTTAGGGCAGGGGGCGTCCGAGCAGTACTTC
TRBJ2-7,-,TRBV9,-,CASSAHPGRAEQYF,TGTGCCAGCAGCGCTCACCCTGGAAGGGCCGAGCAGTACTTC
TRBJ2-2,-,TRBV27,-,CASRTGNTGELFF,TGTGCCAGCCGGACGGGGAACACCGGGGAGCTGTTTTTT
TRBJ1-2,-,TRBV7-2,-,CASSENEEPPF,TGTGCCAGCAGTGAGAATGAAGAACCACCCTTC
TRBJ2-5,TRBD2,TRBV9,-,CASSVGLAETQYF,TGTGCCAGCAGCGTAGGACTAGCAGAGACCCAGTACTTC
TRBJ2-2,-,TRBV18,once,CASSPRVGPYSNTGELFF,TGTGCCAGCTCACCACGCGTTGGACCCTACTCGAACACCGGGGAGCTGTTTTTT
TRBJ2-7,-,TRBV7-2,-,CASSQLAGTYEQYF,TGCGCCAGCAGCCAACTCGCAGGGACCTACGAGCAGTACTTC
TRBJ2-2,-,TRBV5-1,few,CASSLEGGFSGELFF,TGCGCCAGCAGCTTGGAGGGGGGATTCAGCGGGGAGCTGTTTTTT
TRBJ2-1,TRBD2,TRBV7-3,-,CASSLGGSLNEQFF,TGTGCCAGCAGCTTAGGCGGGAGCCTCAATGAGCAGTTCTTC
TRBJ2-1,TRBD2,TRBV5-6,-,CASSLAYGRAEEQFF,TGTGCCAGCAGCTTGGCCTACGGGAGGGCCGAAGAGCAGTTCTTC
TRBJ1-4,TRBD1,TRBV5-6,-,CASSFPTGADEKLFF,TGTGCCAGCAGCTTCCCAACAGGGGCGGATGAAAAACTGTTTTTT
TRBJ1-2,-,TRBV27,-,CASSFAAYYGYTF,TGTGCCAGCAGTTTTGCAGCGTACTATGGCTACACCTTC
TRBJ1-1,-,TRBV30,medium-sized,CAWSKVPMYNSEAFF,TGTGCCTGGAGTAAAGTTCCTATGTACAACTCTGAAGCTTTCTTT
TRBJ2-3,-,TRBV5-1,-,CASSLVFGGTDTQYF,TGCGCCAGCAGCTTGGTGTTCGGGGGCACAGATACGCAGTATTTT
TRBJ2-2,-,TRBV9,-,CASSVAHGGNTGELFF,TGTGCCAGCAGCGTAGCCCACGGGGGTAACACCGGGGAGCTGTTTTTT
TRBJ1-2,TRBD1,TRBV4-3,once,CASSQRQGIGYGYTF,TGCGCCAGCAGCCAACGACAGGGGATTGGCTATGGCTACACCTTC
TRBJ2-7,TRBD1,TRBV7-9,many,CASSSKDEGGPGKQYF,TGTGCCAGCAGCTCCAAAGATGAAGGGGGCCCCGGAAAGCAGTACTTC
TRBJ2-7,TRBD1,TRBV2,-,CASETGDYEQYF,TGTGCCAGCGAGACAGGGGACTACGAGCAGTACTTC
TRBJ1-2,TRBD1,TRBV30,-,CAWSTRQGAGYGYTF,TGTGCCTGGAGTACAAGACAGGGGGCGGGCTATGGCTACACCTTC
TRBJ2-5,-,TRBV6-6,-,CASSYSQETQYF,TGTGCCAGCAGTTACTCTCAAGAGACCCAGTACTTC
TRBJ2-2,-,TRBV9,-,CASSVASLSLDGELFF,TGTGCCAGCAGCGTAGCTTCCCTTAGTTTAGACGGGGAGCTGTTTTTT
TRBJ2-7,-,TRBV9,few,CASSVGSSRTHEQYF,TGTGCCAGCAGCGTAGGATCCTCCAGGACCCACGAGCAGTACTTC
TRBJ2-7,-,TRBV5-6,-,CASSSIRSSSYEQYF,TGTGCCAGCAGCTCGATAAGGTCTAGCTCCTACGAGCAGTACTTC
TRBJ2-3,-,TRBV19,-,CASSMVQADTQYF,TGTGCCAGTAGTATGGTACAGGCAGATACGCAGTATTTT
TRBJ2-7,TRBD2,TRBV4-3,-,CASSQSSGDRSYEQYF,TGCGCCAGCAGCCAGAGTAGCGGGGACCGCTCCTACGAGCAGTACTTC
TRBJ2-7,-,TRBV7-9,-,CASSLGGRPEQYF,TGTGCCAGCAGCTTAGGGGGGAGGCCCGAGCAGTACTTC
TRBJ2-7,-,TRBV4-2,few,CASSQIGDGEQYF,TGTGCCAGCAGCCAAATAGGGGATGGCGAGCAGTACTTC
TRBJ2-1,TRBD1,TRBV4-3,-,CASSHGTGDYNEQFF,TGCGCCAGCAGCCACGGGACAGGGGATTACAATGAGCAGTTCTTC
TRBJ2-1,-,TRBV5-6,-,CASSLAQAAYNEQFF,TGTGCCAGCAGCTTGGCCCAGGCTGCCTACAATGAGCAGTTCTTC
TRBJ2-2,TRBD1,TRBV6-6,-,CASSMGQGDTGELFF,TGTGCCAGCAGTATGGGACAGGGGGACACCGGGGAGCTGTTTTTT
TRBJ1-3,TRBD1,TRBV5-6,once,CASSQIIAGGISGNTIYF,TGTGCCAGCAGCCAGATAATAGCAGGGGGCATCTCTGGAAACACCATATATTTT
TRBJ2-1,-,TRBV12-5,-,CASGLVLRGEQFF,TGTGCTAGTGGTTTGGTTCTCCGGGGTGAGCAGTTCTTC
TRBJ2-7,TRBD2,TRBV28,-,CASSFRRSGGTYEQYF,TGTGCCAGCAGTTTCCGGCGGAGCGGGGGGACCTACGAGCAGTACTTC
TRBJ2-7,-,TRBV5-1,-,CASSLRTLGYEQYF,TGCGCCAGCAGCTTGAGGACCCTTGGGTACGAGCAGTACTTC
TRBJ1-5,-,TRBV27,-,CASRKPGERQPQHF,TGTGCCAGCCGTAAGCCAGGGGAGCGTCAGCCCCAGCATTTT
TRBJ2-1,-,TRBV7-9,-,CASSFPPAPLGSSYNEQFF,TGTGCCAGCAGCTTTCCTCCCGCCCCATTGGGTTCCTCCTACAATGAGCAGTTCTTC
TRBJ1-5,-,TRBV30,-,CAWRKGTGFNQPQHF,TGTGCCTGGAGAAAGGGAACAGGGTTCAATCAGCCCCAGCATTTT
TRBJ2-2,-,TRBV11-3,-,CASAQGGNTGELFF,TGTGCCAGCGCGCAGGGAGGGAACACCGGGGAGCTGTTTTTT
TRBJ2-1,TRBD2,TRBV5-1,-,CASSIPAGGAGNEQFF,TGCGCCAGCAGCATCCCTGCGGGGGGGGCGGGGAATGAGCAGTTCTTC
TRBJ2-1,TRBD2,TRBV5-1,-,CASSGTNYNEQFF,TGCGCCAGCAGCGGGACTAATTACAATGAGCAGTTCTTC
TRBJ2-7,-,TRBV5-5,-,CASSWDGYPYEQYF,TGTGCCAGCAGCTGGGACGGTTATCCCTACGAGCAGTACTTC
TRBJ1-1,TRBD1,TRBV4-1,-,CASSQDFRRTGNTEAFF,TGCGCCAGCAGCCAAGATTTTCGACGGACAGGGAACACTGAAGCTTTCTTT
TRBJ2-5,-,TRBV14,-,CASSLLRDVKETQYF,TGTGCCAGCAGCCTCTTAAGGGACGTAAAAGAGACCCAGTACTTC
TRBJ1-2,-,TRBV5-8,-,CASSLTGDYGYTF,TGTGCCAGCAGCTTGACGGGCGACTATGGCTACACCTTC
TRBJ2-2,-,TRBV29-1,-,CSLVDGDSGELFF,TGCAGCCTTGTCGATGGGGATTCCGGGGAGCTGTTTTTT
TRBJ2-2,-,TRBV4-1,few,CASSQLKDLGTGELFF,TGCGCCAGCAGCCAGCTTAAGGATTTGGGCACCGGGGAGCTGTTTTTT
TRBJ2-7,TRBD1,TRBV7-9,once,CASSSGQHIYEQYF,TGTGCCAGCAGCTCGGGACAGCACATCTACGAGCAGTACTTC
TRBJ2-7,TRBD2,TRBV7-2,-,CASSLRRGRADEQYF,TGTGCCAGCAGCTTAAGGCGCGGGAGGGCCGACGAGCAGTACTTC
TRBJ2-1,TRBD1,TRBV7-9,-,CASSPVRDRGDNEQFF,TGTGCCAGCAGCCCGGTCCGGGACAGGGGGGACAATGAGCAGTTCTTC
TRBJ2-5,-,TRBV6-6,-,CASSYSAGPQETQYF,TGTGCCAGCAGTTACTCGGCAGGACCCCAAGAGACCCAGTACTTC
TRBJ1-5,-,TRBV6-5,-,CASREETNRNQPQHF,TGTGCCAGCAGGGAGGAGACAAACAGAAATCAGCCCCAGCATTTT
TRBJ2-7,-,TRBV2,few,CASSEFTYEQYF,TGTGCCAGCAGTGAATTTACCTACGAGCAGTACTTC
TRBJ1-3,-,TRBV9,once,CASAKNGNTIYF,TGTGCCAGCGCAAAGAACGGAAACACCATATATTTT